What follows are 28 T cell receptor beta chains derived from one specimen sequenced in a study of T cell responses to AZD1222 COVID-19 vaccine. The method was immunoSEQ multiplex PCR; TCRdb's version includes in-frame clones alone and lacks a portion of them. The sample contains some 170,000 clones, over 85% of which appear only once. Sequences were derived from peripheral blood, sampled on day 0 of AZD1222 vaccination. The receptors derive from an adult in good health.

CDR3 sequence reads: CASSLVPLAGRSDTQYF. Here the CDR3 DNA reads TGTGCCAGCAGCCTGGTCCCACTAGCGGGAAGATCAGATACGCAGTATTTT. The rearrangement joins TRBV5-4 to TRBJ2-3; 10 bases line up with TRBD2. Germline trimming cut 4 bases from V and 4 bases from J; bases unmatched to any gene: 12. Germline CDR1 and CDR2: SGHNT and YYREEE (reference sequence). The CDR3 has 17 amino acids. The complete variable domain, with remaining parts taken from reference TRBV5-4 and TRBJ2-3, reads ETGVTQSPTHLIKTRGQQVTLRCSSQSGHNTVSWYQQALGQGPQFIFQYYREEENGRGNFPPRFSGLQFPNYSSELNVNALELDDSALYLCASSLVPLAGRSDTQYFGPGTRLTVL.

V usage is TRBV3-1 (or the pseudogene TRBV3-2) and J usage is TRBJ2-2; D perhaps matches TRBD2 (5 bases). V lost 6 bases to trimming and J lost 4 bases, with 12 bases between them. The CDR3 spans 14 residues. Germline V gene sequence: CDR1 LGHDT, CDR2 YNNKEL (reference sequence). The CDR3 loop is CASREAGITGELFF. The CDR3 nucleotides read TGTGCCAGCAGGGAGGCAGGAATCACCGGGGAGCTGTTTTTT.

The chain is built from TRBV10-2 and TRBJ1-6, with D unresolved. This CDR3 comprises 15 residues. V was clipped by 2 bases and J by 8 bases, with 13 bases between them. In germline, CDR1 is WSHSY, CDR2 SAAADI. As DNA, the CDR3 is TGCGCCAGCAGTGAGGACGTTCGGTTGGATTCACCCCTCCACTTT. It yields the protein CASSEDVRLDSPLHF.

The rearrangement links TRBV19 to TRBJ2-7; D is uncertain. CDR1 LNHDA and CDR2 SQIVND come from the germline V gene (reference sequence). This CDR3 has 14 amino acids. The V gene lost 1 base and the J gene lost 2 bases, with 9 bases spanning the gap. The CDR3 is CASSIATTPYEQYF. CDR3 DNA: TGTGCCAGTAGTATAGCCACAACGCCCTACGAGCAGTACTTC.

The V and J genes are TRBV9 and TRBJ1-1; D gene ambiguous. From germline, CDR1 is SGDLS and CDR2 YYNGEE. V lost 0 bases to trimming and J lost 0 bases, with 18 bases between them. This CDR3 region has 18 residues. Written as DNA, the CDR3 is TGTGCCAGCAGCGTAGACCCGGGCATTACTTCCATGAACACTGAAGCTTTCTTT. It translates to CASSVDPGITSMNTEAFF.

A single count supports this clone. CDR3 DNA: TGTGCCAGCTCACCACCACAGAACACCGGGGAGCTGTTTTTT. Translating gives CASSPPQNTGELFF. The chain joins TRBV18 to TRBJ2-2; unclear D gene. The ends were cut back, 0 bases at V and 1 base at J, with 3 bases in the middle. The V gene's germline CDR1 is KGHSH and CDR2 LQKENI. The CDR3 has 14 amino acids.

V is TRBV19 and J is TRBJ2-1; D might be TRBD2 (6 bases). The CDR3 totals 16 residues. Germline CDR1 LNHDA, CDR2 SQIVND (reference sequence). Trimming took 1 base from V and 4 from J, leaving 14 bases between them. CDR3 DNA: TGTGCCAGTAGTATAGCGCGGGATCCCCCTTACAATGAGCAGTTCTTC. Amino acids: CASSIARDPPYNEQFF.

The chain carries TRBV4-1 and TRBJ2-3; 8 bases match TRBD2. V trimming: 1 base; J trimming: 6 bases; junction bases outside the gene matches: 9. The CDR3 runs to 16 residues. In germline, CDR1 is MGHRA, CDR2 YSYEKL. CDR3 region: CASSQVRREVPDTQYF. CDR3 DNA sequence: TGCGCCAGCAGCCAAGTAAGGCGGGAGGTACCCGATACGCAGTATTTT.

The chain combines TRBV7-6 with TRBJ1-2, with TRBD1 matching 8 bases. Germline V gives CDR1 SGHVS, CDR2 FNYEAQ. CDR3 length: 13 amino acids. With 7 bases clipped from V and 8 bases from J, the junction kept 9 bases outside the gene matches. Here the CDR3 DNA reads TGTGCCAGCACGGCAGGGGGCGCGAGGGGCTACACCTTC. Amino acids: CASTAGGARGYTF.

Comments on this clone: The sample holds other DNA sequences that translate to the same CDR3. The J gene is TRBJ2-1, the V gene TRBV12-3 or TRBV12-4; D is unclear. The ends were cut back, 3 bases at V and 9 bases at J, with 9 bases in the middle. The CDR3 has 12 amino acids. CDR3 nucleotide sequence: TGTGCCAGCAGTTTGGGCGGTGGTGAGCAGTTCTTC. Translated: CASSLGGGEQFF.

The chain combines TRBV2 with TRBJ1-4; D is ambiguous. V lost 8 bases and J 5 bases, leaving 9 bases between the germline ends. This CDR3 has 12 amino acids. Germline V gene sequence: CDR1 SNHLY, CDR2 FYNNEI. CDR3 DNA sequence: TGTGCCAGCGCAGTTGGGAATGAAAAACTGTTTTTT. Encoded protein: CASAVGNEKLFF.

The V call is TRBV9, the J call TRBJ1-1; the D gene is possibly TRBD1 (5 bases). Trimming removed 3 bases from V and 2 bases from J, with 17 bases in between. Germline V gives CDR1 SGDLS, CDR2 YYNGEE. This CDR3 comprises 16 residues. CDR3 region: CASSASRTRGNTEAFF. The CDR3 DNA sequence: TGTGCCAGCAGCGCTTCTAGGACAAGAGGAAACACTGAAGCTTTCTTT.

CDR3 in amino acids: CASSLEAAGSADTQYF. The CDR3 DNA sequence: TGTGCCAGCAGCTTAGAGGCTGCCGGGAGCGCAGATACGCAGTATTTT. V usage is TRBV11-2 and J usage is TRBJ2-3; a weak D match, TRBD2 (6 bases). CDR1 and CDR2 (germline): SGHAT, FQNNGV. The CDR3 consists of 16 residues. V lost 0 bases and J lost 4, with 14 bases in between.

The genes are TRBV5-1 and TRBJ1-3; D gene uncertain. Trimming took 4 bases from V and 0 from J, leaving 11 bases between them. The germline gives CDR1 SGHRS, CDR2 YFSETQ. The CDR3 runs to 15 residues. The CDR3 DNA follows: TGCGCCAGCAGCCCTCAGGAGTTCTCTGGAAACACCATATATTTT. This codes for CASSPQEFSGNTIYF. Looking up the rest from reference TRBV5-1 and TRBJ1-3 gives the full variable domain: KAGVTQTPRYLIKTRGQQVTLSCSPISGHRSVSWYQQTPGQGLQFLFEYFSETQRNKGNFPGRFSGRQFSNSRSEMNVSTLELGDSALYLCASSPQEFSGNTIYFGEGSWLTVV.

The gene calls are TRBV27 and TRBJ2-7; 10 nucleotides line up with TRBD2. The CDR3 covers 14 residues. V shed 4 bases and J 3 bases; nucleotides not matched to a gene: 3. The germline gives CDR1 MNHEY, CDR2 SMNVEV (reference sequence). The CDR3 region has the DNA TGTGCCAGCAGTTCAGGACTAGCGGTCTACGAGCAGTACTTC. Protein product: CASSSGLAVYEQYF.

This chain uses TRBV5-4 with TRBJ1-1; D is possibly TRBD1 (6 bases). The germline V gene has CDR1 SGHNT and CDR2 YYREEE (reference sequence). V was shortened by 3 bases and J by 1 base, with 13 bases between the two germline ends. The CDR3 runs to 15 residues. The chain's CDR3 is CASSSDSLGNTEAFF. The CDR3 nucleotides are TGTGCCAGCAGCTCGGACAGTTTGGGGAACACTGAAGCTTTCTTT.

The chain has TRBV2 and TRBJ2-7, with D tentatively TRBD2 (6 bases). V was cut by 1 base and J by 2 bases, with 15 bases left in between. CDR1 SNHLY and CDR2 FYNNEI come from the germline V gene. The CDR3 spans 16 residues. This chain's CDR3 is CASSEVSGAGPYEQYF. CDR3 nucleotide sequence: TGTGCCAGCAGTGAAGTGTCCGGGGCGGGACCCTACGAGCAGTACTTC.

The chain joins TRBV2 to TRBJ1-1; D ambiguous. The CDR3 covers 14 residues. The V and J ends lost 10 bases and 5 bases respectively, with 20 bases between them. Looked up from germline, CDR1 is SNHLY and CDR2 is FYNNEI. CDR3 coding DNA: TGTGCCACCATACTAGACCAAGGAGGGACTGAAGCTTTCTTT. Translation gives CATILDQGGTEAFF.

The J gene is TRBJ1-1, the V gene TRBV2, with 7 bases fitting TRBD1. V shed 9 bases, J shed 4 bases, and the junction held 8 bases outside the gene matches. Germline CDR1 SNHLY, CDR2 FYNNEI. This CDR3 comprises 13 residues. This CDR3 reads CARTSQGGTEAFF. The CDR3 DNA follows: TGTGCCAGAACCAGCCAGGGGGGCACTGAAGCTTTCTTT.

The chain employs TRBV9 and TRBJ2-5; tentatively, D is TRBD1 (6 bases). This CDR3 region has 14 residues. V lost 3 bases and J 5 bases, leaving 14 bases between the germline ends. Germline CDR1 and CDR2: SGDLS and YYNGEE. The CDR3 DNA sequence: TGTGCCAGCAGCGCACGAGGGGGTTCGGAGACCCAGTACTTC. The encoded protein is CASSARGGSETQYF.

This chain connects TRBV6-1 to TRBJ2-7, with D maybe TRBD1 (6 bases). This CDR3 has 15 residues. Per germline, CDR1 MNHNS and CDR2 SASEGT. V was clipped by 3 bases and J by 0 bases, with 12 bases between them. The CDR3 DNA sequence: TGTGCCAGCAGTGAGGACAGCCTGGGCTCCTACGAGCAGTACTTC. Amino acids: CASSEDSLGSYEQYF.

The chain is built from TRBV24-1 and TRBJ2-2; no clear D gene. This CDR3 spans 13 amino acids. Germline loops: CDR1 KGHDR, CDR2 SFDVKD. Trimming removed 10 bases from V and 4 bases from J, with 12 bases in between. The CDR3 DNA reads TGTGCCACAAGTACAAGGAGCACCGGGGAGCTGTTTTTT. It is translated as CATSTRSTGELFF.

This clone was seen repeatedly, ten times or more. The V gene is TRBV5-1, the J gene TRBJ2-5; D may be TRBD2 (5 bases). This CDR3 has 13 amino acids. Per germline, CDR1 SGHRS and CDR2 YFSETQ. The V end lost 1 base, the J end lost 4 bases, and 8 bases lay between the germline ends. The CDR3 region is CASSLREVETQYF. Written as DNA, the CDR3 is TGCGCCAGCAGCTTGCGGGAAGTAGAGACCCAGTACTTC.

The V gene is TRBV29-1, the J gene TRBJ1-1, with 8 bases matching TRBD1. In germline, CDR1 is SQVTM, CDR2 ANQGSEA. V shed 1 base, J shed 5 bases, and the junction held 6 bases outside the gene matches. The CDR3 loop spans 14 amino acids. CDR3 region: CSVEVTQGGTEAFF. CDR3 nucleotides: TGCAGCGTTGAAGTCACACAGGGGGGAACTGAAGCTTTCTTT.

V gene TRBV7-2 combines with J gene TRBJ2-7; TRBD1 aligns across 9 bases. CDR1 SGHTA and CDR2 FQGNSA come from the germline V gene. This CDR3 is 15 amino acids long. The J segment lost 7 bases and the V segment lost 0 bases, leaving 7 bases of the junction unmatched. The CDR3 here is CASSLALVTGGEQYF. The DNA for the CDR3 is TGTGCCAGCAGCTTAGCCCTCGTGACAGGGGGGGAGCAGTACTTC.

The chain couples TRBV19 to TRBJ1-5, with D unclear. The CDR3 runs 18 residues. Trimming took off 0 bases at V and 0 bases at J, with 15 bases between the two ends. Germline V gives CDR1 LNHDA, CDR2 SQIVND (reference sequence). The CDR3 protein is CASSIDLEAPNSNQPQHF. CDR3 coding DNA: TGTGCCAGTAGTATAGACTTAGAGGCACCTAATAGCAATCAGCCCCAGCATTTT.

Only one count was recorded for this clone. The CDR3 DNA follows: TGCGCCAGCAGCCAAGTCCAGTTCTCTGGAAACACCATATATTTT. Amino acids: CASSQVQFSGNTIYF. The chain couples TRBV4-1 to TRBJ1-3; unclear D gene. This CDR3 comprises 15 residues. V lost 1 base and J lost 0, with 7 bases in between. Germline-derived CDR1 and CDR2 are MGHRA and YSYEKL.

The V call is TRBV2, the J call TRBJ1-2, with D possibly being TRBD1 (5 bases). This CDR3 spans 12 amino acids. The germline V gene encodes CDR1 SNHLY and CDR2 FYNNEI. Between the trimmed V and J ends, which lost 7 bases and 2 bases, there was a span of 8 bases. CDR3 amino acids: CASNGDNYGYTF. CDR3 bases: TGTGCCAGCAATGGGGACAACTATGGCTACACCTTC.